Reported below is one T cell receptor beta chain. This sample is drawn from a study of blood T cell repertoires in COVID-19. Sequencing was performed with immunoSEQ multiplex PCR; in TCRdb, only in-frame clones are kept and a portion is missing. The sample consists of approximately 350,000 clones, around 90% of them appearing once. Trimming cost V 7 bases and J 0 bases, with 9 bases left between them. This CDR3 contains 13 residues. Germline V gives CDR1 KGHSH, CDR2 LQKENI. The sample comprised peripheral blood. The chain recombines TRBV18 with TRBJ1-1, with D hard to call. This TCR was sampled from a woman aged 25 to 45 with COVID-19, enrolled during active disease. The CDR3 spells CASWQAMNTEAFF. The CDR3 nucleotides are TGTGCCAGCTGGCAGGCCATGAACACTGAAGCTTTCTTT. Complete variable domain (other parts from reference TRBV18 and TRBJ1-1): NAGVMQNPRHLVRRRGQEARLRCSPMKGHSHVYWYRQLPEEGLKFMVYLQKENIIDESGMPKERFSAEFPKEGPSILRIQQVVRGDSAAYFCASWQAMNTEAFFGQGTRLTVV.